These 6 T cell receptor beta chains came from one sample sequenced in a study of T cell changes during pregnancy in multiple sclerosis. Only in-frame clones appear in the TCRdb table, and some are missing; sequencing was by immunoSEQ multiplex PCR. The data show roughly 35,000 clones, with 90% to 95% seen just once and approximately 0.41% held by the top ten. The source was CD4+ T cells from peripheral blood mononuclear cells, collected in the third trimester of pregnancy. The receptors shown here come from a female donor in good health, enrolled as a control in a pregnancy study.

The V gene is TRBV7-2, the J gene TRBJ2-1; 8 bases are shared with TRBD2. The V gene's germline CDR1 is SGHTA and CDR2 FQGNSA. V dropped 3 bases and J dropped 4; count of bases not matched to a gene: 5. The CDR3 totals 15 residues. CDR3 sequence (DNA): TGTGCCAGCAGCTTGCGGACGGGGGGGTACAATGAGCAGTTCTTC. Translating it yields CASSLRTGGYNEQFF.

This rearrangement joins TRBV4-3 to TRBJ2-1; TRBD1 matches at 8 bases. The length of the CDR3 is 16 residues. The germline V gene encodes CDR1 LGHNA and CDR2 YSLEER. The trim removed 4 bases at V and 8 bases at J, leaving 13 bases unmatched. CDR3 loop: CASSRTVAGGLDEQFF. The CDR3 nucleotides are TGCGCCAGCAGCCGAACAGTAGCAGGGGGCTTGGATGAGCAGTTCTTC.

This clone was detected once. The chain recombines TRBV2 with TRBJ1-2; TRBD1 might be the D (5 bases). Germline V gene data show CDR1 as SNHLY and CDR2 as FYNNEI. Trimming removed 4 bases from V and 2 bases from J, with 11 bases in between. The length of the CDR3 is 14 residues. The CDR3 spells CASSAPGKNYGYTF. The CDR3, as DNA: TGTGCCAGCAGTGCGCCAGGGAAGAACTATGGCTACACCTTC.

This rearrangement joins TRBV5-4 to TRBJ2-1, with 9 bases matching TRBD2. The CDR3 has 14 residues. V trimming: 0 bases; J trimming: 6 bases; junction bases outside the gene matches: 1. Per germline, CDR1 SGHNT and CDR2 YYREEE (reference sequence). CDR3 nucleotides: TGTGCCAGCAGCTTGGATAGCGGGGGCAATGAGCAGTTCTTC. Protein: CASSLDSGGNEQFF.

The J gene is TRBJ2-4, the V gene TRBV7-2; the D gene is possibly TRBD1 (5 bases). From germline, CDR1 is SGHTA and CDR2 FQGNSA. This CDR3 has 14 amino acids. V lost 10 bases, J lost 4 bases, and 17 bases lay in between. The CDR3 nucleotides are TGTGCCACCCAGGGCCAAAACTCTAAAAACATTCAGTACTTC. Its protein product is CATQGQNSKNIQYF.

The genes are TRBV29-1 and TRBJ2-5; no firm D call. V shed 5 bases and J shed 4 bases, with 11 bases lying between them. CDR1 SQVTM and CDR2 ANQGSEA come from the germline V gene. The CDR3 is 12 amino acids. Here the CDR3 reads CSVLLTRETQYF. The CDR3 DNA reads TGCAGCGTTCTCCTCACACGAGAGACCCAGTACTTC.